These 14 T cell receptor beta chains share one sample of origin, sequenced in a study of blood T cell repertoires in COVID-19. Measured with immunoSEQ multiplex PCR; TCRdb has only the in-frame clones, and not every one. Among 120,000 or so clones listed, about four fifths were seen once. The material sequenced was peripheral blood. The receptors were sampled from a man in his 60s with acute or convalescent COVID-19.

The rearrangement links TRBV3-1 (or the pseudogene TRBV3-2) to TRBJ1-3, with D tentatively TRBD1 (5 bases). V was trimmed by 4 bases and J by 0 bases, leaving 13 bases between them. This CDR3 has 16 amino acids. The germline CDR1 and CDR2 sequences are LGHDT and YNNKEL (reference sequence). CDR3 sequence (DNA): TGTGCCAGCAGCCTCGCGGGGACCCACTCTGGAAACACCATATATTTT. It yields the protein CASSLAGTHSGNTIYF.

This sequence joins TRBV9 and TRBJ1-4; 8 nucleotides match TRBD1. J gave up 5 bases and V 0 bases, and 6 bases lay outside the gene matches. Germline loops: CDR1 SGDLS, CDR2 YYNGEE. The CDR3 runs 16 residues. CDR3: CASSVGGTGMNEKLFF. CDR3 in DNA: TGTGCCAGCAGCGTAGGGGGGACAGGAATGAATGAAAAACTGTTTTTT.

V gene TRBV5-1 combines with J gene TRBJ2-7; 14 nucleotides line up with TRBD2. J was trimmed by 0 bases and V by 4 bases; bases with no gene match: 9. Germline lookup yields CDR1 SGHRS and CDR2 YFSETQ. The CDR3 consists of 18 residues. DNA of the CDR3: TGCGCCAGCAGCGCCGTCGTTGGGACTAGCGGGAGCTCCTACGAGCAGTACTTC. It yields the protein CASSAVVGTSGSSYEQYF.

This chain uses TRBV2 with TRBJ2-2, with 8 nucleotides matching TRBD1. The CDR3 has 12 residues. J gave up 7 bases and V 6 bases, and 1 base lay outside the gene matches. Germline V lookup: CDR1 SNHLY, CDR2 FYNNEI. As DNA, the CDR3 is TGTGCCAGCAGGGACAGGGTCGGGGAGCTGTTTTTT. This codes for CASRDRVGELFF. Full variable domain (missing parts from reference TRBV2 and TRBJ2-2): EPEVTQTPSHQVTQMGQEVILRCVPISNHLYFYWYRQILGQKVEFLVSFYNNEISEKSEIFDDQFSVERPDGSNFTLKIRSTKLEDSAMYFCASRDRVGELFFGEGSRLTVL.

This chain uses TRBV28 with TRBJ1-1, with D possibly being TRBD1 (6 bases). V lost 8 bases, J lost 6 bases, and 19 bases lay in between. CDR1 MDHEN and CDR2 SYDVKM come from the germline V gene. The CDR3 sequence is 14 residues long. CDR3 DNA: TGTGCCAGCTTTAGGAACAGGGTTAGAGCTGAAGCTTTCTTT. The encoded protein is CASFRNRVRAEAFF. Full variable domain (outside the CDR3, taken from reference TRBV28 and TRBJ1-1): DVKVTQSSRYLVKRTGEKVFLECVQDMDHENMFWYRQDPGLGLRLIYFSYDVKMKEKGDIPEGYSVSREKKERFSLILESASTNQTSMYLCASFRNRVRAEAFFGQGTRLTVV.

The chain has TRBV7-2 and TRBJ2-3; 7 bases align to TRBD1. V was clipped by 1 base and J by 2 bases; unmatched bases: 6. The CDR3 is made up of 16 amino acids. Germline V gene lookup returns CDR1 SGHTA and CDR2 FQGNSA. This CDR3 reads CASSLGGGLLTDTQYF. The DNA of the CDR3 is TGTGCCAGCAGCTTAGGAGGGGGCCTTCTCACAGATACGCAGTATTTT.

The chain has TRBV28 and TRBJ2-3, with D perhaps TRBD2 (5 bases). CDR3 length: 14 residues. Germline V gives CDR1 MDHEN, CDR2 SYDVKM. V dropped 7 bases and J dropped 2 bases, with 13 bases sitting between them. As DNA, the CDR3 is TGTGCCAGCAAACGGTGGAGGAACACAGATACGCAGTATTTT. It encodes CASKRWRNTDTQYF.

This sequence joins TRBV20-1 and TRBJ1-2; D unresolved. V lost 5 bases to trimming and J lost 8 bases, with 12 bases between them. Germline V CDR1 and CDR2: DFQATT, SNEGSKA (reference sequence). CDR3 length equals 11 residues. The CDR3 sequence: CSAALGDGYTF. The CDR3 DNA follows: TGCAGTGCTGCCCTAGGCGACGGCTACACCTTC.

In the case of this clone: This sample includes further DNA sequences coding for the same CDR3. The chain combines TRBV24-1 with TRBJ2-7, with TRBD1 matching 11 bases. The CDR3 is 15 amino acids. Germline loops: CDR1 KGHDR, CDR2 SFDVKD. V was pared by 2 bases and J by 2 bases, with 1 base of the junction left unmatched. CDR3 sequence reads: CATSDSGQGAYEQYF. The CDR3 nucleotides are TGTGCCACCAGTGATTCGGGACAGGGGGCCTACGAGCAGTACTTC.

This chain links TRBV2 with TRBJ2-3, with D possibly matching TRBD2 (6 bases). This CDR3 region has 17 residues. V shed 7 bases and J shed 0 bases, with 20 bases lying between them. Germline lookup yields CDR1 SNHLY and CDR2 FYNNEI. CDR3: CASMWTGLPDSTDTQYF. The CDR3 bases are TGTGCCAGCATGTGGACGGGACTCCCAGATAGCACAGATACGCAGTATTTT.

V and J are TRBV5-1 and TRBJ2-2, with D possibly matching TRBD2 (6 bases). The germline V and J ends were trimmed by 5 bases and 1 base, with 15 bases remaining between them. Germline CDR1 reads SGHRS; CDR2 reads YFSETQ. The CDR3 runs to 16 residues. The CDR3 protein is CASREGSGQNTGELFF. The CDR3 nucleotides read TGCGCCAGCAGGGAGGGTTCGGGGCAGAACACCGGGGAGCTGTTTTTT.

The chain uses TRBV30 and TRBJ2-7, with 11 bases fitting TRBD2. The CDR3 runs 19 residues. CDR1 and CDR2 (germline): GTSNPN, SVGIG (reference sequence). The V gene end was trimmed by 0 bases and the J gene end by 6 bases; junction bases not matched to a gene: 19. CDR3 amino acids: CAWSVTLFLGTSGNIEQYF. The CDR3 coding sequence is TGTGCCTGGAGTGTTACCTTGTTCTTAGGGACTAGCGGAAATATCGAGCAGTACTTC.

The chain recombines TRBV28 with TRBJ2-6; perhaps TRBD2 as D (5 bases). Germline V CDR1 and CDR2: MDHEN, SYDVKM. This CDR3 spans 18 amino acids. The V end was cut by 6 bases, the J end by 0 bases, with 18 bases between. In nucleotides, the CDR3 is TGTGCCAGCAGCCCGGCGCCCGGGGAGCGCTCTGGGGCCAACGTCCTGACTTTC. Translated: CASSPAPGERSGANVLTF.

This clone came up a few times. The chain employs TRBV6-5 and TRBJ2-5, with 7 bases aligning to TRBD1. The CDR3 spans 13 residues. Germline CDR1 reads MNHEY; CDR2 reads SVGAGI. Trimming removed 11 bases from V and 2 bases from J; junction bases left unmatched: 8. The CDR3 here is CAGERDRQETQYF. The CDR3 DNA follows: TGTGCCGGAGAACGGGACAGACAAGAGACCCAGTACTTC.